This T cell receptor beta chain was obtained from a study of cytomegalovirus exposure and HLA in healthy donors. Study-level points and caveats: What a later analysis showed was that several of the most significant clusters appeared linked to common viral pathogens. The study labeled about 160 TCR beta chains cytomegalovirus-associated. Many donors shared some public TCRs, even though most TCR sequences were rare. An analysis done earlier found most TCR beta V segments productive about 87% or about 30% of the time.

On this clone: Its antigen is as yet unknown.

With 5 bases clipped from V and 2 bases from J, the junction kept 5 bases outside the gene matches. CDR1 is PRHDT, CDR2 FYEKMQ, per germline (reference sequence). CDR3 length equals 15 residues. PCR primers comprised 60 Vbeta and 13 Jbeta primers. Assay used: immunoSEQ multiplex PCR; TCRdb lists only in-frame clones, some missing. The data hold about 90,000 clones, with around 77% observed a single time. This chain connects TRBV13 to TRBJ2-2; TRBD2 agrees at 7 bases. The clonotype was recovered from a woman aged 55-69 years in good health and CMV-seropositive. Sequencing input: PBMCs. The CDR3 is CASSAGTINTGELFF. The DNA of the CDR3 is TGTGCCAGCAGCGCCGGGACTATTAACACCGGGGAGCTGTTTTTT.